This TCR beta chain came from a study of blood T cell repertoires in COVID-19 (dated by TCRdb to the early 2020s). Regarding the study in general: Samples from collaborators originated in the United States, Italy and Spain and spanned both the acute and convalescent phases of COVID-19. The prospective study material was composed of cDNA or gDNA derived from T cells, B-cell-depleted T cells, or PBMCs. The dataset comprised deeply sampled blood TCRbeta repertoires from subjects exposed to, actively infected with, or recovered from COVID-19. The repertoires were released in a freely available public database meant as a resource for research on the immune response to SARS-CoV-2. The samples were drawn from the first 160 participants of the ongoing ImmuneRACE study and from more than 1,000 subjects provided by 6 global collaborators. A de-identified subject ID, COVID-19 status, age in years and sex were almost always included in the sample metadata. Where HLA class I and class II types were available, the types were taken from metadata supplied by the sample provider, not from assay-based typing.

TCRbeta CDR3 regions were amplified from genomic DNA by means of the immunoSEQ Assay, a bias-controlled multiplex PCR. The study's own analysis went as follows. Within the assay, amplification of reference gene primers was used to estimate how many nucleated cells each sample contained. To quantify the absolute abundance of each unique TCRbeta CDR3 rearrangement, sequence reads were collapsed and filtered. Productive Simpson clonality was computed per sample as the square root of Simpson's diversity index over productive rearrangements. The table was pulled from immuneACCESS by TCRdb, which kept in-frame rearrangements only. Such tables lose some clones; where checked, under half of the loss comes from unresolved V genes, and the rest has no known cause. V and J calls and clone size are copied from that table; D and trimming were computed from the DNA. The sample profile shows roughly 300,000 clones; about nine tenths of them were found once. The ten largest clones add up to 0.9% to 1.2% of the sample.

Participants in the prospective study were enrolled through a virtual design, were aged roughly 18 to 90 years, and lived in 24 United States geographic areas. To assign participants to cohorts, the prospective study relied on clinical history that participants themselves reported in a screening survey and a study questionnaire. Recovered participants in ImmuneRACE Cohort 3 were defined as having two consecutive negative NP/OP PCR tests, clearance from a healthcare professional, or resolution of symptoms. Mobile phlebotomists in the prospective study collected whole blood, serum and a nasopharyngeal or oropharyngeal swab from every participant. Prospective study participants could optionally give additional blood draws and questionnaires over an approximately two-month period. Blood samples from the prospective study were shipped frozen or at room temperature prior to DNA extraction. Study-level results and caveats: The amount of clinical and demographic metadata varied by source and participant and was provided uncurated.

About this clone: Its antigen is currently not known. Nothing much larger sits one base from this clone, and base qualities are not available.

V and J are truncated by 2 bases and 3 bases respectively, leaving an intervening sequence of 4 bases. Based on the germline V gene (reference sequence), the CDR1 and CDR2 sequences are DFQATT and SNEGSKA. Spanning cysteine to phenylalanine, the CDR3 consists of 11 amino acids. Only the CDR3 part of the read is kept: 33 bases, read in frame from the first base. Sequencing input: PBMCs or T cells enriched from blood (not recorded which). The sequence joins TRBV20-1 to TRBJ2-5; too little of a D gene remains to name it. The receptor was isolated from a woman in her 30s who had recovered from COVID-19. The sequenced DNA: TGCAGTGCTAGAACAGAAGAGACCCAGTACTTC. It is translated as CSARTEETQYF.